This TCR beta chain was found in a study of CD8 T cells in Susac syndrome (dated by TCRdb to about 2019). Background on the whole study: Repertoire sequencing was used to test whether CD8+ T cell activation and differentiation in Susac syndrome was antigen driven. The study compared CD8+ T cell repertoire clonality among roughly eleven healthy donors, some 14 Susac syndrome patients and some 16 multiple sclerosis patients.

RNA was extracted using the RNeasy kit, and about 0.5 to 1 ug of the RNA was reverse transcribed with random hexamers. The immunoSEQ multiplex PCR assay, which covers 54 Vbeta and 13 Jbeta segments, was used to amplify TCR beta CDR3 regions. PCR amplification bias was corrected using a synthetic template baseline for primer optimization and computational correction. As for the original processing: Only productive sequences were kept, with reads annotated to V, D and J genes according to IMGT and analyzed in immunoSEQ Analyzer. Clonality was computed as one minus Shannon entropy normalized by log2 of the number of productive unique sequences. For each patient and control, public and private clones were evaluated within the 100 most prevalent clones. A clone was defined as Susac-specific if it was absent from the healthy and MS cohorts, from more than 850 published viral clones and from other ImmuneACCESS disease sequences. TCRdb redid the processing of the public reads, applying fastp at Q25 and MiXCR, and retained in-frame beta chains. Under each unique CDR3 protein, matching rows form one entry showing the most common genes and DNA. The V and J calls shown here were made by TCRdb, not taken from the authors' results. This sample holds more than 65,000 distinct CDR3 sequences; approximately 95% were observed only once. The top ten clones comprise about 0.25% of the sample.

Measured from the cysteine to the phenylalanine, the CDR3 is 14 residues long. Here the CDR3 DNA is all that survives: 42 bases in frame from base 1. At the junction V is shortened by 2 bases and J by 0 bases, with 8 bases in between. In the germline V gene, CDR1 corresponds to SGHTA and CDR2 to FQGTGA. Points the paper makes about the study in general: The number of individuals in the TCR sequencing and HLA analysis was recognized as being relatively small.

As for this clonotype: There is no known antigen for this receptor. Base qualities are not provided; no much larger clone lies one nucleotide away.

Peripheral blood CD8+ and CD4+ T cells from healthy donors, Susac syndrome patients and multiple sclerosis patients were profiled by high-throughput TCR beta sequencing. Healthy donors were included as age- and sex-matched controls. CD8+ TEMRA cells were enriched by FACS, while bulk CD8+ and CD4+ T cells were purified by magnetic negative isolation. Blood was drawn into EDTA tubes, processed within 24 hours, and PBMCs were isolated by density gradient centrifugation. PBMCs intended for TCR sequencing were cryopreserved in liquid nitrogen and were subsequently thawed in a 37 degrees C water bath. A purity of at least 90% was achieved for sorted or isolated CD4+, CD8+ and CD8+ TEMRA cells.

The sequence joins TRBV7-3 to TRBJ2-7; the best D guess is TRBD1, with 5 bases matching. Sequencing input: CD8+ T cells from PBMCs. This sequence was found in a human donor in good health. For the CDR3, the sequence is CASSLVGPSYEQYF. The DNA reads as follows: TGTGCCAGCAGCTTAGTGGGGCCCTCCTACGAGCAGTACTTC. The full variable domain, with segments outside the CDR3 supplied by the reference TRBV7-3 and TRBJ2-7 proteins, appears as GAGVSQTPSNKVTEKGKYVELRCDPISGHTALYWYRQSLGQGPEFLIYFQGTGAADDSGLPNDRFFAVRPEGSVSTLKIQRTERGDSAVYLCASSLVGPSYEQYFGPGTRLTVT.